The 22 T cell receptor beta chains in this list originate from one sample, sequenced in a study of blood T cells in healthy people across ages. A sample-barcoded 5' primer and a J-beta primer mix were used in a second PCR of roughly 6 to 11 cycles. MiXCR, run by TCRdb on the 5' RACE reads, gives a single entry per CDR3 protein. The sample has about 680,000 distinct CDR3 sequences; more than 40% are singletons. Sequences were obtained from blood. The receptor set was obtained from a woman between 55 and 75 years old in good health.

The CDR3 loop is CASSLEISYEQYF. In DNA, the CDR3 is TGTGCCAGCAGTCTAGAGATCTCCTACGAGCAGTACTTC. The chain has TRBV6-2 or TRBV6-3 and TRBJ2-7, with D uncertain. The CDR3 length is 13 residues. Trimming removed 5 bases at V and 0 bases at J, with 8 bases between. Germline V gives CDR1 MNHEY, CDR2 SVGEGT.

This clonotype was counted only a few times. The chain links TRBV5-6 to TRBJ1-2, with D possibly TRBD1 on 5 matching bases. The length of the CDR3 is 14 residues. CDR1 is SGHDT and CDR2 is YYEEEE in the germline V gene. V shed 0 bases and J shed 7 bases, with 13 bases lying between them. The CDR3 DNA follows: TGTGCCAGCAGCTTGGGGGACTCCGGGGGTGGCTACACCTTC. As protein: CASSLGDSGGGYTF.

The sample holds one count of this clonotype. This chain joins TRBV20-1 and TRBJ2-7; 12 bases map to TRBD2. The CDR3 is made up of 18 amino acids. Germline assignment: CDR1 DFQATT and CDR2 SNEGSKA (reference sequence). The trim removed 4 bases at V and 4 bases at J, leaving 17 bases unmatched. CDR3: CSAIPGLRLAGGRYEQYF. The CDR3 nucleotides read TGCAGTGCTATCCCTGGCTTAAGGCTAGCGGGAGGGCGGTACGAGCAGTACTTC.

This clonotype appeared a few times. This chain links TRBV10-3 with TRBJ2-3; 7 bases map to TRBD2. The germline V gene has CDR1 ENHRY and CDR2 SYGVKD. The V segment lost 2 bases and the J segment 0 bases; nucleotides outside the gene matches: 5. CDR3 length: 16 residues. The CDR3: CAISEEGGSSTDTQYF. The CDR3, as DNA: TGTGCCATCAGTGAGGAGGGCGGGAGCAGCACAGATACGCAGTATTTT.

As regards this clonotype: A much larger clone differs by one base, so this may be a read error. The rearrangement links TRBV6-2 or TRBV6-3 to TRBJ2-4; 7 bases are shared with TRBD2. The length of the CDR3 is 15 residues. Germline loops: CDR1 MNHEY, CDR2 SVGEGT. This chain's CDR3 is CASSRLAEAKNILYF. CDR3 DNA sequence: TGTGCCAGCAGTCGACTAGCAGAAGCCAAAAACATTCTGTACTTC.

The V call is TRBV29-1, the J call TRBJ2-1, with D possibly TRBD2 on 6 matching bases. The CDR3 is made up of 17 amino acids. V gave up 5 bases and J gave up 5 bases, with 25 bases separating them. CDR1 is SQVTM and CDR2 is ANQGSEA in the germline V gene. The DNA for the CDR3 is TGCAGCGTTAGAGGTATCGGGGGAGCGGCTGCCGACAATGAGCAGTTCTTC. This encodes CSVRGIGGAAADNEQFF.

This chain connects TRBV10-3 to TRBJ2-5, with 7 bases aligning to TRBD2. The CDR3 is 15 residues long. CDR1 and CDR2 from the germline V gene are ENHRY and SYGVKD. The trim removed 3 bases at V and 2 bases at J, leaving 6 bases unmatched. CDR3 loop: CAISDPQRGQETQYF. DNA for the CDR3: TGTGCCATCAGTGACCCGCAGCGGGGACAAGAGACCCAGTACTTC.

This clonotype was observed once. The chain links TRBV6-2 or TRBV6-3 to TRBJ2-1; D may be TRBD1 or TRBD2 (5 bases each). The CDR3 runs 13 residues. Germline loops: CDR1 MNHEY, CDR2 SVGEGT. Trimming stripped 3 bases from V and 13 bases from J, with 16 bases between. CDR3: CASSYGARGPQFF. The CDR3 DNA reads TGTGCCAGCAGTTATGGGGCTCGGGGACCCCAGTTCTTC.

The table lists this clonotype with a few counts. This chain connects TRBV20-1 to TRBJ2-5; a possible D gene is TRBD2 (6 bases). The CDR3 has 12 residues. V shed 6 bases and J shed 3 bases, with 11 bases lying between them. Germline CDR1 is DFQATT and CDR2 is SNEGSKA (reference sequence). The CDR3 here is CSATRLEETQYF. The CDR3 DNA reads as TGCAGTGCAACCCGACTAGAAGAGACCCAGTACTTC.

The CDR3 DNA sequence: TGCAGCGTTGAGGGTCGAGGCGCCGGGGAGCTGTTTTTT. It is translated as CSVEGRGAGELFF. The gene calls are TRBV29-1 and TRBJ2-2; unclear D gene. The CDR3 runs to 13 residues. CDR1 and CDR2 from the germline V gene are SQVTM and ANQGSEA. V lost 3 bases to trimming and J lost 6 bases, with 11 bases between them.

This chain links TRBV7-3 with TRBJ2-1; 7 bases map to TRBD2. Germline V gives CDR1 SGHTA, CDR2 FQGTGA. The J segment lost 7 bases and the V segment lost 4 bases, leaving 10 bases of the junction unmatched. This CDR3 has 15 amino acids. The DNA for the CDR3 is TGTGCCAGCAGCTCAGGGAGGGGACGGGGGAATGAGCAGTTCTTC. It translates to CASSSGRGRGNEQFF.

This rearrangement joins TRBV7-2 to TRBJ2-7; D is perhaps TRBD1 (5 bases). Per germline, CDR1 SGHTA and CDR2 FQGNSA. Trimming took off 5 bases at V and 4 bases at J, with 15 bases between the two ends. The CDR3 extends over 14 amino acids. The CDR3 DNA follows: TGTGCCAGCAGCCCGGACAAGGGGTGGTACGAGCAGTACTTC. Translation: CASSPDKGWYEQYF.

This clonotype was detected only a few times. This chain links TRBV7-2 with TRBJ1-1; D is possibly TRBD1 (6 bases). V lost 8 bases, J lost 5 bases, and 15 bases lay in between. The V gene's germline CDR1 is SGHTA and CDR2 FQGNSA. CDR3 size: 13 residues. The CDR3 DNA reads TGTGCCAGCTCGGGGGCGCGGGGGACTGAAGCTTTCTTT. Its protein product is CASSGARGTEAFF.

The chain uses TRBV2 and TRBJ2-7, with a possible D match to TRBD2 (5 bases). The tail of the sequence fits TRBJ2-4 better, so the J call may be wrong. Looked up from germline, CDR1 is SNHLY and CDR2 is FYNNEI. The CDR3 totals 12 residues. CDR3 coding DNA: TGTGCCAGCAGTCCAATCCGGGGCATTCAGTACTTC. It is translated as CASSPIRGIQYF.

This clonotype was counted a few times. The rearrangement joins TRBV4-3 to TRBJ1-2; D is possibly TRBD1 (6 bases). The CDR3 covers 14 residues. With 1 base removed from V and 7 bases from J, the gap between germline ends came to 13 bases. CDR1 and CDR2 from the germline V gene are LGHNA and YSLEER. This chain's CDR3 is CASSQGQAPSGYTF. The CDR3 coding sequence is TGCGCCAGCAGCCAAGGACAGGCCCCCAGTGGCTACACCTTC.

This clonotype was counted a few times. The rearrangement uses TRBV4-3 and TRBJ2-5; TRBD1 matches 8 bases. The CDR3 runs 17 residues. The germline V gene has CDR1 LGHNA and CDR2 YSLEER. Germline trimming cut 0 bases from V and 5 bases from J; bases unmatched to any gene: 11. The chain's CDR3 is CASSQDLRQGAWETQYF. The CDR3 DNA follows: TGCGCCAGCAGCCAAGATCTTCGGCAGGGGGCATGGGAGACCCAGTACTTC.

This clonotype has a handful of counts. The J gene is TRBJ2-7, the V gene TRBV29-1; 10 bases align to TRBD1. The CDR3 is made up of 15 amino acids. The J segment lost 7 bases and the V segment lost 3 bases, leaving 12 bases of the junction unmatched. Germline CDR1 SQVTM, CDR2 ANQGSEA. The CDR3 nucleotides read TGCAGCGTTGACGGAGGACAGGGGGTTCTCGATGAGCAGTACTTC. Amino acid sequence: CSVDGGQGVLDEQYF.

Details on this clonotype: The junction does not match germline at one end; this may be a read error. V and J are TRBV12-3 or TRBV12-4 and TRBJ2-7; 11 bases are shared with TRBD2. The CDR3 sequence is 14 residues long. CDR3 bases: TGTACCAGCAGAGGTAGCGGGAGGGGCTACGAGCAGTACTTC. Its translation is CTSRGSGRGYEQYF.

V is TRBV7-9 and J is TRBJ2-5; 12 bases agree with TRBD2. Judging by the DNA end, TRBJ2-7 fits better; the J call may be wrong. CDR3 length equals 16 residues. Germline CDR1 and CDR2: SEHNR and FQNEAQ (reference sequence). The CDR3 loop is CASSVGLAGVFYEQYF. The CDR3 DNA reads TGTGCCAGCAGCGTGGGACTAGCGGGCGTTTTCTACGAGCAGTACTTC.

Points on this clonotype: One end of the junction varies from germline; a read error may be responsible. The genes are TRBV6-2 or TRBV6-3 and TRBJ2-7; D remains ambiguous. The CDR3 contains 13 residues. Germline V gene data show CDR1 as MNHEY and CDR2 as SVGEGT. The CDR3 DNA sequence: TGTGCCGGCAGTTATAGTCCTGGCTACGAGCAGTACTTC. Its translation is CAGSYSPGYEQYF.

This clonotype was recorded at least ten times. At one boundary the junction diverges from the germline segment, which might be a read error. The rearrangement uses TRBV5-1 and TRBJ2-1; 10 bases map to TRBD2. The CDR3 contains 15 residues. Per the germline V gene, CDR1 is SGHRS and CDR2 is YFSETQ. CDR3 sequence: CASSLTSGAYNEQFF. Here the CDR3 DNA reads TGTGCCAGCAGTCTTACTAGCGGGGCTTACAATGAGCAGTTCTTC. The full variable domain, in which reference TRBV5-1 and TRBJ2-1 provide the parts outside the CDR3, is KAGVTQTPRYLIKTRGQQVTLSCSPISGHRSVSWYQQTPGQGLQFLFEYFSETQRNKGNFPGRFSGRQFSNSRSEMNVSTLELGDSALYLCASSLTSGAYNEQFFGPGTRLTVL.

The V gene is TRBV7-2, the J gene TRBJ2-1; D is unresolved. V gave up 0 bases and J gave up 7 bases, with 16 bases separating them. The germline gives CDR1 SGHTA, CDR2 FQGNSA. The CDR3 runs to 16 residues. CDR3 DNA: TGTGCCAGCAGCTTAGCGTGGGTAGGTACCATAAATGAGCAGTTCTTC. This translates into CASSLAWVGTINEQFF.